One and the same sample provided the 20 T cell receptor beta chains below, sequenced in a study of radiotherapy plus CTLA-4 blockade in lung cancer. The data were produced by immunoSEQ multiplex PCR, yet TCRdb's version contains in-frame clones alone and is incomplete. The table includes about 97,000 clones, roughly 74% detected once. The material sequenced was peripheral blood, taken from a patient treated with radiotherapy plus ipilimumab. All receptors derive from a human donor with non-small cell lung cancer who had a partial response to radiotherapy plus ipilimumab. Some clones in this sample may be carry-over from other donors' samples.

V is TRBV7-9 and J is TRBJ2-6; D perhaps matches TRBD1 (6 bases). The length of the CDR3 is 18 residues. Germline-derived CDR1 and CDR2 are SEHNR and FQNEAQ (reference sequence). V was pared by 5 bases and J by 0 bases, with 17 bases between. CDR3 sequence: CASSAEQGYYSGANVLTF. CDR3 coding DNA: TGTGCCAGCAGCGCAGAACAGGGATACTACTCTGGGGCCAACGTCCTGACTTTC.

The CDR3 region has the DNA TGTGCCAGCTCAGGAGGGAGGAACAATCAGCCCCAGCATTTT. Its translation is CASSGGRNNQPQHF. The chain combines TRBV6-6 with TRBJ1-5; the D is unclear. The germline CDR1 and CDR2 sequences are MNHNY and SVGAGI (reference sequence). Trimming cost V 8 bases and J 3 bases, with 14 bases left between them. This CDR3 spans 14 amino acids.

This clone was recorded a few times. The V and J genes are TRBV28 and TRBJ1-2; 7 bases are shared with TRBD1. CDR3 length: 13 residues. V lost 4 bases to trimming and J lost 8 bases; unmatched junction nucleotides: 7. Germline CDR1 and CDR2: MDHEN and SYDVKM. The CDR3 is CASSSTGVGGYTF. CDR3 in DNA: TGTGCCAGCAGTTCAACAGGGGTCGGGGGCTACACCTTC.

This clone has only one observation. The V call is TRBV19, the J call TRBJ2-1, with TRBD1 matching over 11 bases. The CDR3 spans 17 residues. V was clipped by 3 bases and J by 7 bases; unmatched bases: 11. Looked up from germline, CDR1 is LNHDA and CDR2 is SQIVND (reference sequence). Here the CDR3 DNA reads TGTGCCAGTAGTATGCCTAAAGGACAGGGGGCAAAGAATGAGCAGTTCTTC. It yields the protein CASSMPKGQGAKNEQFF.

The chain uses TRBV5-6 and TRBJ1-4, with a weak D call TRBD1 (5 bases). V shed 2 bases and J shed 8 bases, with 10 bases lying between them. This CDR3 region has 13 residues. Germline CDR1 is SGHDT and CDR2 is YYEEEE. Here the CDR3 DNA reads TGTGCCAGCAGCTTATGGGCAGGGGAAAAACTGTTTTTT. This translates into CASSLWAGEKLFF. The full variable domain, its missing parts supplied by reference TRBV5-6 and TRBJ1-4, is DAGVTQSPTHLIKTRGQQVTLRCSPKSGHDTVSWYQQALGQGPQFIFQYYEEEERQRGNFPDRFSGHQFPNYSSELNVNALLLGDSALYLCASSLWAGEKLFFGSGTQLSVL.

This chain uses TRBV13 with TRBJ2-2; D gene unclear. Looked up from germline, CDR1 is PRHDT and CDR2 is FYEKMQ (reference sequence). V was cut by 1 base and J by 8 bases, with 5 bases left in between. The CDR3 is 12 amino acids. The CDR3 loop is CASSLAPGELFF. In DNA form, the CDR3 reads TGTGCCAGCAGCTTAGCCCCTGGGGAGCTGTTTTTT.

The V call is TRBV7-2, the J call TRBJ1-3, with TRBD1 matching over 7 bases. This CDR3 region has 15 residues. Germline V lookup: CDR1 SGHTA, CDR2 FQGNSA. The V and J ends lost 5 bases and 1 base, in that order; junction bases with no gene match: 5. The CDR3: CASSPGGQSGNTIYF. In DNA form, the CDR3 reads TGTGCCAGCAGCCCCGGGGGACAGTCTGGAAACACCATATATTTT.

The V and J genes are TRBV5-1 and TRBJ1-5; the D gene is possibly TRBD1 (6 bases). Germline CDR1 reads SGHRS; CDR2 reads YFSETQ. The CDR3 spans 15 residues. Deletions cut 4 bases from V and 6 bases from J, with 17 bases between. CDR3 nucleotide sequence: TGCGCCAGCAGCCCCGGGACAACGGGGGGTCAGCCCCAGCATTTT. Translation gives CASSPGTTGGQPQHF. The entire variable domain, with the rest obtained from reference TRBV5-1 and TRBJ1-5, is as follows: KAGVTQTPRYLIKTRGQQVTLSCSPISGHRSVSWYQQTPGQGLQFLFEYFSETQRNKGNFPGRFSGRQFSNSRSEMNVSTLELGDSALYLCASSPGTTGGQPQHFGDGTRLSIL.

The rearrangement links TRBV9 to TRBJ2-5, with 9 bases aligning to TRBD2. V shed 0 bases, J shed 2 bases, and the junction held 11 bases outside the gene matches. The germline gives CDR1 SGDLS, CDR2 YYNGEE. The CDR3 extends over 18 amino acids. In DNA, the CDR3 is TGTGCCAGCAGCGTAGACGGGACGGGCGGGGGGGGGCAAGAGACCCAGTACTTC. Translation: CASSVDGTGGGGQETQYF.

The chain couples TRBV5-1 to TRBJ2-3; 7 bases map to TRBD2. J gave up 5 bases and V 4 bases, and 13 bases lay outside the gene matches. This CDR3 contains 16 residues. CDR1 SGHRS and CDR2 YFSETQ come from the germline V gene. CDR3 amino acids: CASSRSAGSRIDTQYF. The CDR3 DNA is TGCGCCAGCAGCCGCTCAGCGGGATCGAGAATAGATACGCAGTATTTT. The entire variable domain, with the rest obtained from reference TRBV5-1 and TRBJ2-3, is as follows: KAGVTQTPRYLIKTRGQQVTLSCSPISGHRSVSWYQQTPGQGLQFLFEYFSETQRNKGNFPGRFSGRQFSNSRSEMNVSTLELGDSALYLCASSRSAGSRIDTQYFGPGTRLTVL.

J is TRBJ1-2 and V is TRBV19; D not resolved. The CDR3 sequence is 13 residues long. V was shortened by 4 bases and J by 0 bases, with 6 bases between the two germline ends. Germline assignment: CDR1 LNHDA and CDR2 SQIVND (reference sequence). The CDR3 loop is CASSTSPNYGYTF. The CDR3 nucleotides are TGTGCCAGTAGTACGAGCCCTAACTATGGCTACACCTTC. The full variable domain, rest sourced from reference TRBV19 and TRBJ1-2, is DGGITQSPKYLFRKEGQNVTLSCEQNLNHDAMYWYRQDPGQGLRLIYYSQIVNDFQKGDIAEGYSVSREKKESFPLTVTSAQKNPTAFYLCASSTSPNYGYTFGSGTRLTVV.

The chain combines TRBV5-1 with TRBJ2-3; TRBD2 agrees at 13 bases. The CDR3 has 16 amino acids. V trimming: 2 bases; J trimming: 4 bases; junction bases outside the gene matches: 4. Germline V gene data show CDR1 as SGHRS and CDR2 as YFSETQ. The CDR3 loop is CASSLRTSGSADTQYF. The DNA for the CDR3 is TGCGCCAGCAGCTTACGGACTAGCGGGAGCGCAGATACGCAGTATTTT.

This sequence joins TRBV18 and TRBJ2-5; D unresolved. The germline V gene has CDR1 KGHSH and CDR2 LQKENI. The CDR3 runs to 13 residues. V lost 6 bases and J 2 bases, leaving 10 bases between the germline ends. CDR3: CASSETLQETQYF. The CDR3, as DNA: TGTGCCAGCTCTGAAACCCTACAAGAGACCCAGTACTTC.

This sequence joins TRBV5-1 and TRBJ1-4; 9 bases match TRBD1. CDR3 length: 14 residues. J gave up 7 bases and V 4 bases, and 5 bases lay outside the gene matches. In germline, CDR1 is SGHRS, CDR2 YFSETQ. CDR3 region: CASSIQGAREKLFF. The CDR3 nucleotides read TGCGCCAGCAGCATACAGGGGGCGCGTGAAAAACTGTTTTTT. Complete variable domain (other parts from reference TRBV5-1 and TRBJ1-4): KAGVTQTPRYLIKTRGQQVTLSCSPISGHRSVSWYQQTPGQGLQFLFEYFSETQRNKGNFPGRFSGRQFSNSRSEMNVSTLELGDSALYLCASSIQGAREKLFFGSGTQLSVL.

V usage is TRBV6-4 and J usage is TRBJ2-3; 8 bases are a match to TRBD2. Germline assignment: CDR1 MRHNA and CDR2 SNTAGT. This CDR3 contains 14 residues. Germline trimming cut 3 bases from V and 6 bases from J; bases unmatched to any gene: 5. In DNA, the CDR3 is TGTGCCAGCAGTGAAGAAGCGGGAGTCGATACGCAGTATTTT. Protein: CASSEEAGVDTQYF.

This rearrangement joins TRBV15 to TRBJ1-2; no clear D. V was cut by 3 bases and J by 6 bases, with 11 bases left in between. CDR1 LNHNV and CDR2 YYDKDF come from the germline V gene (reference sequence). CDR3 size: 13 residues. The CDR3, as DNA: TGTGCCACCAGCAGGGAGGGAATGGATGGCTACACCTTC. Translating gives CATSREGMDGYTF.

CDR3 nucleotide sequence: TGCGCCAGCAGCAACCTAGCGGGGTTTAGCGAGCAGTACTTC. Encoded protein: CASSNLAGFSEQYF. The rearrangement joins TRBV5-1 to TRBJ2-7, with 9 bases that match TRBD2. Looked up from germline, CDR1 is SGHRS and CDR2 is YFSETQ. CDR3 length: 14 residues. The J segment lost 6 bases and the V segment lost 4 bases, leaving 8 bases of the junction unmatched.

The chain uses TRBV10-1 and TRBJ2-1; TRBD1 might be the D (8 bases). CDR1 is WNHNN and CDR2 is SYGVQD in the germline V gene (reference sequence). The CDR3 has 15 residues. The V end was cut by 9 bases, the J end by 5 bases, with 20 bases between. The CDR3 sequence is CARAQQGGGHNEQFF. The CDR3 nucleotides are TGCGCCAGGGCCCAACAGGGGGGGGGCCACAATGAGCAGTTCTTC.

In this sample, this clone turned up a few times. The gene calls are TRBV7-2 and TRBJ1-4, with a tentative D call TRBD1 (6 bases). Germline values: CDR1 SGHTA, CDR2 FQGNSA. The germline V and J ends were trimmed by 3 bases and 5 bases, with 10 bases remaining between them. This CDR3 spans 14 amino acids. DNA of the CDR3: TGTGCCAGCAGCTTGACAGGACAAAATGAAAAACTGTTTTTT. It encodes CASSLTGQNEKLFF.

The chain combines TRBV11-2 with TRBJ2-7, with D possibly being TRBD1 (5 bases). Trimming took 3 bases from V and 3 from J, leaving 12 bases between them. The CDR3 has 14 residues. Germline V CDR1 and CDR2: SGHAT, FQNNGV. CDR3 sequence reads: CASSLGLKVYEQYF. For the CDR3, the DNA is TGTGCCAGCAGCTTGGGGCTCAAGGTCTACGAGCAGTACTTC.